This TCR beta chain was sequenced during a study of blood T cell repertoires in COVID-19. Profiled with immunoSEQ multiplex PCR; TCRdb holds only in-frame clones, not every one. The sample holds about 73,000 clones, about 91% seen once. There are 14 residues in the CDR3. CDR1 and CDR2 (germline): SGDLS, YYNGEE. V lost 0 bases and J 5 bases, leaving 11 bases between the germline ends. The receptor comes from a man aged 80 or over with acute or convalescent COVID-19. The sequencing input was peripheral blood. V is TRBV9 and J is TRBJ1-2; D call uncertain. CDR3 nucleotide sequence: TGTGCCAGCAGCGTAGCTTCTGGAGCGTATGGCTACACCTTC. Translating gives CASSVASGAYGYTF.